Shown below are 2 T cell receptor beta chains from a single sample sequenced in a study of immune characterization of retroperitoneal liposarcoma. MiXCR, run by TCRdb on the PCR reads, gives a single entry per CDR3 protein. The table shows 10,000 to 12,000 distinct CDR3 sequences, with around 30% occurring only once. Sequenced sample: tumor tissue. The receptors originated from a male donor with retroperitoneal liposarcoma.

The chain is built from TRBV6-6 and TRBJ2-3, with a tentative D call TRBD1 (6 bases). Near its end, the DNA agrees better with TRBJ2-7, so the J call may be wrong. The V gene's germline CDR1 is MNHNY and CDR2 SVGAGI (reference sequence). The CDR3 covers 12 residues. CDR3 nucleotides: TGTGCCAGCAATCCCAGGGGTGATGAGCAGTACTTC. This gives the protein CASNPRGDEQYF.

This clonotype is medium-sized in the sample. V is TRBV7-2 and J is TRBJ2-1; D ambiguous. CDR3 length: 15 amino acids. V shed 5 bases and J shed 0 bases, with 11 bases lying between them. Germline V gene sequence: CDR1 SGHTA, CDR2 FQGNSA. The CDR3 DNA is TGTGCCAGCAGCCGGACGTCAAGCTCCTACAATGAGCAGTTCTTC. Protein sequence: CASSRTSSSYNEQFF.